This T cell receptor (beta chain) was obtained from a study of shared clonotypes between healthy human individuals (dated by TCRdb to about 2020). Broadly, across the study: A couple of women and a few men aged 18 to 49 years were included in the cohort. Blood TCR repertoires of about five healthy adults were deeply sequenced to estimate repertoire size and the extent of clonotype sharing between individuals. Each donor's leukapheresis produced roughly between roughly 0.85 and 10 billion PBMCs. For each donor, CD4 naive and CD4 memory were each run on three plates, CD8 naive on two plates, and CD8 memory on one plate. Different laboratories and diverse techniques were used to prepare libraries and sequence TCR repertoires, to increase sequencing depth and limit assay-specific biases.

From V the trimming removes 6 bases and from J it removes 4 bases, while the gene matches leave 1 base of the junction unaccounted for. From cysteine to phenylalanine, the CDR3 is 13 amino acids long. Left in the record is the CDR3 DNA by itself, 39 bases read in frame from the first base. CDR1 and CDR2, per the germline V gene, are MRHNA and SNTAGT. Comments on this clone: The antigen it recognizes is unknown. No much larger clone is present one base from it, and per-base qualities are unavailable.

Points the paper makes about the study in general: Higher generation probabilities were observed for clonotypes shared by all four sorted-subset donors than for non-shared clonotypes. Sampling was restricted to blood, and TCR repertoires in tissue are likely to differ from TCR repertoires in blood. Because the study included only a small number of donors, the genetic and exposure-history diversity represented was limited. About 5% of naive CD4, around 3.6% of naive CD8, approximately 2% of memory CD4, and less than 0.45% of memory CD8 clonotypes were shared across several donors. Rarefaction of sorted-subset datasets indicated incomplete sequencing despite the large sequencing depth. Naive subsets generally had larger estimated clonotype richness than memory subsets did. Based on pairwise subsampling, the degree of clonotype sharing among donors was expected to be affected by sequencing depth.

CD8 naive samples were obtained by positive selection for CCR7 among CD45RO-negative cells, yielding a CD45RA+CCR7+ population from which TemRA cells were excluded. Healthy HIV-negative adults with no recently reported acute infections or vaccinations were included as donors. Every donor was a Caucasian adult residing in Nashville, Tennessee, USA. After blood collection by leukapheresis, PBMCs were isolated using Ficoll-Histopaque density gradient centrifugation and then cryopreserved in the vapor phase of liquid nitrogen. Analytical flow cytometry was used to check the purity and quantity of each magnetically sorted T cell population. From each sorted fraction, genomic DNA was isolated and quantified by UV absorbance on a Nanodrop 2000c. Using the deep immunoSEQ assay, TCR CDR3 regions were amplified from genomic DNA by multiplex PCR. Extracted genomic DNA from each cell subset was spread evenly across all wells of several immunoSEQ 96-well plates, with each plate serving as a replicate. For sorted subsets, each replicate PCR was loaded with roughly 200 ng genomic DNA, equivalent to 30,000 to 35,000 T cell genomes. The purified libraries were quantified using a Qubit 3.0 fluorometer, sized with a Bioanalyzer 2100, and then quantified again using the KAPA Library Quantification kit. Each immunoSEQ 96-well plate was sequenced on its own single-read 150-cycle Illumina NextSeq 550 flow cell. The authors' pipeline ran thus. The immunoSEQ output contained only junctional sequences without quality scores, so filtering could not match that applied to full-length reads. To assign V/J genes and CDR3, sequences were annotated using PyIR, a Python wrapper for IgBLAST v1.9, with IMGT germline references. Reads were removed for weak V/J assignments (E-value above 1e-6), missing CDR3, stop codons, out-of-frame junctions, or ambiguous translated residues. V3J clonotypes were defined by identical inferred V gene, J gene, and CDR3 amino acid sequence. The percentage overlap between two repertoires was calculated by dividing the number of shared unique clonotypes by the size of the smaller repertoire. Richness of each repertoire was evaluated using RTK rarefaction, the Chao1 estimator, and Recon v2.1 estimates of unobserved clonotypes. Generation probabilities were computed with OLGA for all TCRbeta clonotypes obtained by the gDNA method from several donors. TCRdb took over this immuneACCESS table, retaining in-frame rearrangements with V and J assigned. Such tables are incomplete; in checked studies, under half of the missing clones stem from an unresolved V gene, and the remainder is unexplained. That table is the source of V, J and clone size, and D and trimming were worked out from the DNA. A total of under 1 million clones appear in this sample, around 92% of them only once. The top ten constitute about 24% of the sample.

The sample comprised naive CD8+ T cells sorted from blood. What this sample's cell subset or site label stands for: CD45RA+CCR7+. The TCR sequence derives from a man aged 25-45 years in good health. The rearrangement joined TRBV6-4 to TRBJ2-5; TRBD2 fits 11 bases in the junction. The nucleotide sequence is TGTGCCAGCAGGGGACTAGCGGTAGAGACCCAGTACTTC. It translates to CASRGLAVETQYF.